These T cell receptor beta chains were read from a single sample in a study of blood T cell repertoires in COVID-19. Here immunoSEQ multiplex PCR was the method, and the copy in TCRdb shows in-frame clones only, minus some. Altogether a few hundred thousand clones are present, roughly 84% being singletons, with the ten largest covering more than 7%. Sequenced material: PBMCs or T cells enriched from blood (not recorded which). The receptors originated from a man aged 30 to 45 in a cohort exposed to, infected with or recovered from COVID-19 (not recorded which). Both conserved end residues are part of each CDR3.

J gene	V gene	CDR3 protein
TRBJ1-2	TRBV5-4	CASSSGTAGPLGGYTF
TRBJ1-4	TRBV27	CASRGVRGDEKLFF
TRBJ1-1	TRBV7-6	CASSLSAGARNTEAFF
TRBJ2-2	TRBV6-5	CASSLARARGGPFF
TRBJ1-1	TRBV7-3	CASKPGQGNTEAFF
TRBJ2-2	TRBV11-2	CASSFNFGEAGPGELFF
TRBJ1-5	TRBV28	CASSLLPYDSVRNQPQHF
TRBJ1-1	TRBV9	CASSPTQGAGNTEAFF
TRBJ1-3	TRBV9	CASSAPGGVLGNTIYF
TRBJ1-1	TRBV9	CASSVGTAGANTEAFF
TRBJ1-5	TRBV6-5	CASTRMGNQPQHF
TRBJ1-3	TRBV11-2	CASSLDTVPIYF
TRBJ1-2	TRBV27	CASSLRDRGDGLYGYTF
TRBJ2-3	TRBV4-3	CASSQGTSGSSTDTQYF
TRBJ1-4	TRBV29-1	CSVEEGQGYEKLFF
TRBJ1-5	TRBV7-8	CASSPTRGGSNQPQHF
TRBJ2-6	TRBV28	CASKFTGAGLSSGANVLTF
TRBJ1-4	TRBV4-2	CASSQVTDSTNEKLFF
TRBJ1-2	TRBV6-1	CASSEGLLNYGYTF
TRBJ2-3	TRBV2	CASSEASLDRSTDTQYF
TRBJ2-1	TRBV27	CASSSGLASNEQFF
TRBJ2-5	TRBV25-1	CASRNIKGPFQETQYF
TRBJ2-1	TRBV18	CASSPTLAGGDNEQFF
TRBJ2-2	TRBV28	CASSRLAGFTGELFF
TRBJ2-2	TRBV10-1	CARPRTSANTGELFF
TRBJ1-5	TRBV6-5	CASSGQGAHQPQHF
TRBJ1-2	TRBV10-3	CAIAAILYRGPKELNYGYTF
TRBJ2-2	TRBV27	CASRPRGTATGELFF
TRBJ1-2	TRBV7-6	CASSPAGTGYGYGYTF
TRBJ1-1	TRBV7-9	CATSGRVSTEAFF
TRBJ2-3	TRBV19	CASSIKGTSGSTDTQYF
TRBJ1-1	TRBV13	CASSPTRTGGSEAFF
TRBJ1-1	TRBV11-3	CASSPTGQNTEAFF
TRBJ2-7	TRBV9	CASSVFDAGGPGYEQYF
TRBJ2-3	TRBV11-2	CASSLALGTGVRDTQYF
TRBJ2-2	TRBV4-2	CASSQFSGNTGELFF
TRBJ2-3	TRBV5-4	CASSPGTEVTDTQYF
TRBJ2-3	TRBV11-2	CASSLGRLAGSTDTQYF
TRBJ2-7	TRBV5-6	CASSPEGSAVPHEQYF
TRBJ2-7	TRBV7-3	CASSLDSSGIREQYF
TRBJ2-1	TRBV2	CASSGTSGSFKSNEQFF
TRBJ2-2	TRBV4-3	CASSQDNFAASNPGELFF
TRBJ2-3	TRBV3-1/TRBV3-2	CASSLTDRETTDTQYF
TRBJ2-2	TRBV25-1	CASSGATGELFF
TRBJ2-7	TRBV9	CASSVARESQVYEQYF